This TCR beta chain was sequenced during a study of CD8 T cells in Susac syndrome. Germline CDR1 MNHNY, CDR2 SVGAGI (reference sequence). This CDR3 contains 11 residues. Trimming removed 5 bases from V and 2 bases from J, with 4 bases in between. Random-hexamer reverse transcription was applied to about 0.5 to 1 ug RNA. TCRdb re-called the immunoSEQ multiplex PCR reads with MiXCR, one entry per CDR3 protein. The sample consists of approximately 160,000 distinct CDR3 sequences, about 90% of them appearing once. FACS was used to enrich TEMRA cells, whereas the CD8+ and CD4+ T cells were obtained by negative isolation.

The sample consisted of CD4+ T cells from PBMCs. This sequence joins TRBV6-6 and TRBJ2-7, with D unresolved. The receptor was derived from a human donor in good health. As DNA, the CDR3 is TGTGCCAGCAGTAAGACCTACGAGCAGTACTTC. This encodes CASSKTYEQYF.